This TCR beta chain was retrieved from a study of blood T cell repertoires in COVID-19. Study-wide context: The study drew acute and convalescent COVID-19 samples from the United States, Italy and Spain.

This clone was detected only once. The ends lost 5 bases at V and 8 bases at J; junction bases unmatched: 5. The germline V gene has CDR1 SEHNR and CDR2 FQNEAQ (reference sequence). The CDR3 has 14 amino acids. As handled by the study authors: Amplification from reference gene primers served as the basis for estimated nucleated cell counts. Sequenced by immunoSEQ multiplex PCR; TCRdb stores in-frame clones only, minus some. D and trimming were read from the DNA, whereas the V and J calls and clone size are those reported in that table. The sample yields hundreds of thousands of clones, around 85% seen once. Participants were aged about 18 to 89 years from 24 US areas.

Sample: PBMCs or T cells enriched from blood (not recorded which). This receptor was obtained from a woman aged 40 to 50 who had recovered from COVID-19. J is TRBJ2-1 and V is TRBV7-9, with 11 bases that match TRBD2. CDR3 region: CASSQGTSGHEQFF. As DNA, the CDR3 is TGTGCCAGCAGCCAAGGGACTAGCGGCCATGAGCAGTTCTTC.